The 8 T cell receptor beta chains listed next were all sequenced from one sample in a study of cytomegalovirus exposure and HLA in healthy donors (dated by TCRdb to the late 2010s). The library relied on the immunoSEQ multiplex PCR assay. The multiplex PCR relied on a mix of 60 forward primers for TCR Vbeta segments and 13 reverse primers for TCR Jbeta segments. TCRdb provides this immuneACCESS table in a form limited to in-frame rearrangements. Some clones are lacking; in checked studies, under half of them reflect an unresolved V gene, and why the rest are absent is not known. The sample table shows 110,000 or so clones, and around 74% are seen once. The ten largest clones add up to over 6.5% of the sample. Sequencing was done on a sample of PBMCs. The receptors stem from a woman aged 35 to 49 in good health and CMV-seropositive.

V is TRBV4-2 and J is TRBJ2-7, with TRBD1 identical over 8 bases. Unmatched junction bases numbered 11, after V lost 6 bases and J lost 4 bases. The germline gives CDR1 LGHNA, CDR2 YNFKEQ. This CDR3 has 15 residues. CDR3 region: CASSPTGGAAYEQYF. The DNA for the CDR3 is TGTGCCAGCAGTCCAACAGGGGGAGCGGCTTACGAGCAGTACTTC.

The chain is built from TRBV11-2 and TRBJ2-1, with D uncertain. V was clipped by 0 bases and J by 6 bases, with 3 bases between them. CDR1 and CDR2 from the germline V gene are SGHAT and FQNNGV. The CDR3 extends over 12 amino acids. This chain's CDR3 is CASSLDLNEQFF. The CDR3 DNA is TGTGCCAGCAGCTTAGATCTCAATGAGCAGTTCTTC.

This rearrangement joins TRBV2 to TRBJ2-7; D is ambiguous. Germline V gene data show CDR1 as SNHLY and CDR2 as FYNNEI. This CDR3 comprises 11 residues. V lost 5 bases, J lost 0 bases, and 2 bases lay in between. The CDR3 DNA follows: TGTGCCAGCAGTTACTCCTACGAGCAGTACTTC. Translating it yields CASSYSYEQYF.

The chain combines TRBV4-1 with TRBJ2-3; TRBD2 aligns across 7 bases. Germline CDR1 is MGHRA and CDR2 is YSYEKL. The CDR3 has 16 residues. J gave up 1 base and V 4 bases, and 8 bases lay outside the gene matches. CDR3 sequence reads: CASSPSGRIGTDTQYF. In DNA, the CDR3 is TGCGCCAGCAGCCCCTCCGGGAGGATAGGCACAGATACGCAGTATTTT.

This clone was observed a few times. The J gene is TRBJ1-4, the V gene TRBV6-5, with TRBD1 matching 7 bases. V shed 6 bases and J 8 bases; nucleotides not matched to a gene: 6. CDR3 length equals 13 residues. The germline CDR1 and CDR2 sequences are MNHEY and SVGAGI. The CDR3 bases are TGTGCCAGCAGACCAGGGGGTGGGGAAAAACTGTTTTTT. Translation gives CASRPGGGEKLFF.

The V and J genes are TRBV25-1 and TRBJ2-5; no clear D. The DNA matches TRBJ2-7 better at its end, which makes the J call doubtful. Germline assignment: CDR1 MGHDK and CDR2 SYGVNS. The CDR3 extends over 11 amino acids. The CDR3 region is CATPLSYEQYF. CDR3 DNA sequence: TGTGCCACCCCGCTATCCTACGAGCAGTACTTC.

The rearrangement links TRBV5-1 to TRBJ1-4, with D tentatively TRBD1 (5 bases). Germline assignment: CDR1 SGHRS and CDR2 YFSETQ. Trimming took 0 bases from V and 5 from J, leaving 11 bases between them. The CDR3 extends over 15 amino acids. The CDR3 DNA sequence: TGCGCCAGCAGCTTGGCCGGTTCAGGGAATGAAAAACTGTTTTTT. It translates to CASSLAGSGNEKLFF.

The genes are TRBV4-2 and TRBJ1-3; 10 bases are shared with TRBD1. The CDR3 extends over 17 amino acids. CDR1 is LGHNA and CDR2 is YNFKEQ in the germline V gene. J was trimmed by 0 bases and V by 1 base; bases with no gene match: 3. CDR3 in DNA: TGTGCCAGCAGCCAAGGACAGGGGGCCTCCTCTGGAAACACCATATATTTT. Amino acids: CASSQGQGASSGNTIYF.